These 4 T cell receptor beta chains were all obtained from the same sample, sequenced in a study of cytomegalovirus exposure and HLA in healthy donors. Assay used: immunoSEQ multiplex PCR; TCRdb lists only in-frame clones, some missing. This sample has 60,000 to 75,000 clones, with 95% found just once. The sample taken for sequencing was PBMCs. The receptors were gathered from a woman between 18 and 30 years old in good health and CMV-seropositive.

The chain joins TRBV27 to TRBJ2-1; D remains unclear. There are 15 residues in the CDR3. Germline CDR1 and CDR2: MNHEY and SMNVEV (reference sequence). Trimming took 5 bases from V and 4 from J, leaving 15 bases between them. The CDR3 region is CASSPSNLPYNEQFF. The CDR3 bases are TGTGCCAGCAGTCCCTCCAACTTACCATACAATGAGCAGTTCTTC.

V gene TRBV9 combines with J gene TRBJ2-5; D possibly corresponds to TRBD1 (5 bases). The germline V gene has CDR1 SGDLS and CDR2 YYNGEE. The CDR3 totals 13 residues. V lost 4 bases to trimming and J lost 2 bases, with 9 bases between them. CDR3 sequence: CASSMGQQETQYF. DNA of the CDR3: TGTGCCAGCAGCATGGGGCAGCAAGAGACCCAGTACTTC.

The chain employs TRBV28 and TRBJ1-1; D is undetermined. This CDR3 is built from 13 residues. Germline loops: CDR1 MDHEN, CDR2 SYDVKM. V lost 6 bases and J lost 4, with 12 bases in between. CDR3 region: CASRFAGSTEAFF. For the CDR3, the DNA is TGTGCCAGCAGATTTGCCGGGTCCACTGAAGCTTTCTTT.

This sequence joins TRBV2 and TRBJ2-7; no firm D call. The ends were cut back, 5 bases at V and 2 bases at J, with 13 bases in the middle. The length of the CDR3 is 14 residues. Germline V gene data show CDR1 as SNHLY and CDR2 as FYNNEI. CDR3 nucleotide sequence: TGTGCCAGCAGTCCGGTGGCCCTAGCCTACGAGCAGTACTTC. Translation: CASSPVALAYEQYF.